The rows below give T cell receptor beta chains drawn from one sample of a study of cytomegalovirus exposure and HLA in healthy donors. The assay was immunoSEQ multiplex PCR, and TCRdb's table has in-frame clones only and misses some. The top ten clones hold around 2.4% of a sample with under 200,000 clones, around 82% of them seen once. What was sequenced was PBMCs. The origin of the receptors is a man aged 60-69 years in good health and CMV-seronegative. CDR3s include the opening cysteine and the closing phenylalanine or tryptophan. D genes are given only for firm matches. Size values are once, few and many counts, or a class for expanded clones, and some rows have none.

V gene: TRBV11-1
D gene: TRBD1
clone size: .
J gene: TRBJ2-3
CDR3 DNA: TGTGCCAGCAGCCGGGACAGGGGGTTTACAGATACGCAGTATTTT
CDR3 protein: CASSRDRGFTDTQYF

V gene: TRBV2
D gene: .
clone size: few
J gene: TRBJ1-2
CDR3 DNA: TGTGCCAGCAGTGCCAGGACAGTTGGCTACACCTTC
CDR3 protein: CASSARTVGYTF

V gene: TRBV28
D gene: TRBD2
clone size: .
J gene: TRBJ2-2
CDR3 DNA: TGTGCCAGCAGTTTAGTCGGGGGGAGGGCCGAGGACACCGGGGAGCTGTTTTTT
CDR3 protein: CASSLVGGRAEDTGELFF

V gene: TRBV11-3
D gene: .
clone size: .
J gene: TRBJ2-3
CDR3 DNA: TGTGCCAGCAGCCTCCACATAACAGATACGCAGTATTTT
CDR3 protein: CASSLHITDTQYF

V gene: TRBV2
D gene: .
clone size: few
J gene: TRBJ2-1
CDR3 DNA: TGTGCCAGCAGTGCCGGGTGGGTTAACAATGAGCAGTTCTTC
CDR3 protein: CASSAGWVNNEQFF

V gene: TRBV5-1
D gene: .
clone size: once
J gene: TRBJ2-2
CDR3 DNA: TGCGCCAGCAGCGCTATGGGGGCCGGTACCGGGGAGCTGTTTTTT
CDR3 protein: CASSAMGAGTGELFF

V gene: TRBV2
D gene: TRBD1
clone size: .
J gene: TRBJ1-3
CDR3 DNA: TGTGCCAGCAGTGTGGGGACTCCGGGACAGGGACAGAGGAGAAACACCATATATTTT
CDR3 protein: CASSVGTPGQGQRRNTIYF

V gene: TRBV18
D gene: .
clone size: once
J gene: TRBJ2-7
CDR3 DNA: TGTGCCAGCTCACCTCTTCGGGGTTCCTACGAGCAGTACTTC
CDR3 protein: CASSPLRGSYEQYF

V gene: TRBV9
D gene: .
clone size: .
J gene: TRBJ1-1
CDR3 DNA: TGTGCCAGCAGCGTGGCACAGGGTACGGCTTTCTTT
CDR3 protein: CASSVAQGTAFF

V gene: TRBV5-1
D gene: .
clone size: .
J gene: TRBJ2-7
CDR3 DNA: TGCGCCAGCAGCCCGGGACTGCTACCCCCTAACGACGAGCAGTACTTC
CDR3 protein: CASSPGLLPPNDEQYF

V gene: TRBV27
D gene: TRBD1
clone size: .
J gene: TRBJ1-2
CDR3 DNA: TGTGCCAGCAGTCCCGGACAGGGGGCCTTAGGCTACACCTTC
CDR3 protein: CASSPGQGALGYTF